This T cell receptor beta chain comes out of a study of follicular helper T cells after annual influenza vaccination. Time point denoted: 2015-2016 season, pre-vaccination. The ends were cut back, 4 bases at V and 9 bases at J, with 16 bases in the middle. The CDR3 loop spans 14 amino acids. Germline V gene data show CDR1 as SGHDN and CDR2 as FVKESK. This table comes from immunoSEQ multiplex PCR, and its TCRdb copy is limited to in-frame clones, with some not included. Counted here are approximately 15,000 clones, 78% occurring once; the ten biggest clones make up 0.4% to 0.55%. The sequence derives from an adult who received the influenza vaccine. J is TRBJ2-1 and V is TRBV14, with D uncertain. The sequenced sample was CXCR5- memory CD4+ T cells sorted from blood, obtained on the day of influenza vaccination. CDR3 sequence: CASSPTRAGSEQFF. The CDR3 nucleotides are TGTGCCAGCAGCCCGACGAGAGCCGGTAGTGAGCAGTTCTTC.